Shown below are 9 T cell receptor beta chains from a single sample sequenced in a study of cytomegalovirus exposure and HLA in healthy donors. 13 Jbeta primers and 60 Vbeta primers were used for the PCR. Clones were sequenced by immunoSEQ multiplex PCR, and TCRdb holds only the in-frame ones, with some missing. The table includes more than 130,000 clones, 70% to 85% detected once. Sequencing used PBMCs. All receptors derive from a man in his forties in good health and CMV-seropositive.

The chain carries TRBV10-3 and TRBJ1-5; possible D gene TRBD1, 6 bases. Germline CDR1 and CDR2: ENHRY and SYGVKD. The CDR3 is 16 amino acids. With 4 bases removed from V and 2 bases from J, the gap between germline ends came to 15 bases. CDR3 in amino acids: CAISVNRVGGNQPQHF. As DNA, the CDR3 is TGTGCCATCAGTGTCAACAGGGTGGGAGGCAATCAGCCCCAGCATTTT.

The chain is built from TRBV27 and TRBJ2-7, with 8 bases that match TRBD1. Trimming cost V 2 bases and J 4 bases; bases outside gene matches: 7. This CDR3 spans 15 amino acids. The germline V gene has CDR1 MNHEY and CDR2 SMNVEV (reference sequence). The CDR3 is CASSLTTGAGYEQYF. The CDR3 DNA reads TGTGCCAGCAGTTTAACGACAGGGGCTGGTTACGAGCAGTACTTC.

This chain links TRBV19 with TRBJ1-5, with 7 bases lining up with TRBD1. This CDR3 spans 13 amino acids. V lost 8 bases and J lost 5; bases outside the gene matches: 6. Germline V CDR1 and CDR2: LNHDA, SQIVND (reference sequence). The CDR3 sequence: CASAHDRDQPQHF. The CDR3 DNA reads as TGTGCCAGTGCTCACGACAGGGATCAGCCCCAGCATTTT. Using reference TRBV19 and TRBJ1-5 for the parts outside the CDR3, the full variable domain is DGGITQSPKYLFRKEGQNVTLSCEQNLNHDAMYWYRQDPGQGLRLIYYSQIVNDFQKGDIAEGYSVSREKKESFPLTVTSAQKNPTAFYLCASAHDRDQPQHFGDGTRLSIL.

The chain carries TRBV7-2 and TRBJ2-3; 11 bases map to TRBD2. CDR1 is SGHTA, CDR2 FQGNSA, per germline. With V trimmed by 4 bases and J by 2 bases, 5 bases remained unmatched. The CDR3 loop spans 16 amino acids. This CDR3 is CASSSGLAGLTDTQYF. CDR3 nucleotide sequence: TGTGCCAGCAGCTCCGGACTAGCGGGTCTCACAGATACGCAGTATTTT.

The CDR3 loop reads CASSRGVGTEAFF. CDR3 in DNA: TGTGCCAGCAGCCGCGGGGTTGGCACTGAAGCTTTCTTT. The chain uses TRBV14 and TRBJ1-1; D is unresolved. CDR3 size: 13 residues. The V and J ends lost 4 bases and 4 bases respectively, with 10 bases between them. Germline assignment: CDR1 SGHDN and CDR2 FVKESK.

Only a few counts were recorded for this clone. This chain links TRBV4-3 with TRBJ1-1; 7 bases are shared with TRBD1. The V gene's germline CDR1 is LGHNA and CDR2 YSLEER. The J segment lost 5 bases and the V segment lost 4 bases, leaving 4 bases of the junction unmatched. The CDR3 runs to 13 residues. CDR3 amino acids: CASSRQGGTEAFF. For the CDR3, the DNA is TGCGCCAGCAGCCGACAGGGAGGTACTGAAGCTTTCTTT.

The rearrangement uses TRBV5-5 and TRBJ1-1; 8 nucleotides agree with TRBD1. The germline gives CDR1 SGHKS, CDR2 YYEKEE (reference sequence). The V segment lost 5 bases and the J segment 6 bases; nucleotides outside the gene matches: 9. There are 14 residues in the CDR3. The CDR3 region is CASSRQGKAPEAFF. DNA of the CDR3: TGTGCCAGCAGTAGACAGGGGAAAGCTCCTGAAGCTTTCTTT.

This clone was detected only once. The gene calls are TRBV6-5 and TRBJ1-2, with D possibly matching TRBD1 (6 bases). This CDR3 is built from 15 residues. V was shortened by 4 bases and J by 3 bases, with 15 bases between the two germline ends. CDR1 MNHEY and CDR2 SVGAGI come from the germline V gene. The CDR3 reads CASSLGGLQDYGYTF. The CDR3 bases are TGTGCCAGCAGTTTGGGGGGGCTGCAAGACTATGGCTACACCTTC.

The V gene is TRBV28, the J gene TRBJ1-2; unclear D gene. The CDR3 length is 12 residues. The germline V gene encodes CDR1 MDHEN and CDR2 SYDVKM. Trimming removed 4 bases from V and 2 bases from J, with 5 bases in between. CDR3 DNA: TGTGCCAGCAGTTATCGGAACTATGGCTACACCTTC. Amino acid sequence: CASSYRNYGYTF.